This T cell receptor (beta chain) is from a study of blood T cell repertoires in COVID-19. Overall study context: Material from acute and convalescent COVID-19 was sourced from the United States, Italy and Spain. PBMCs, B-cell-depleted T cells, or T cells were the source of the cDNA or gDNA that made up the material.

Study processing details: Nucleated cell number was recorded as an estimate derived from reference gene primer amplification. Profiling relied on immunoSEQ multiplex PCR, and the TCRdb table lists in-frame clones only, not all of them. V and J calls and clone size are copied from that table; D and trimming were computed from the DNA. The sample gives about 220,000 clones, 65% to 85% of which show up once; less than 2.5% is in the top ten. This receptor was taken from a woman aged 55-70 years with acute or convalescent COVID-19. Sequencing was carried out using peripheral blood.

The chain's CDR3 is CASSYTDAYEQYF. The CDR3, as DNA: TGTGCCAGCAGCTATACAGACGCCTACGAGCAGTACTTC. The gene calls are TRBV5-4 and TRBJ2-7, with D unresolved. CDR1 is SGHNT and CDR2 is YYREEE in the germline V gene (reference sequence). The CDR3 is 13 residues long. Deletions cut 3 bases from V and 2 bases from J, with 9 bases between. Drawing the rest from reference TRBV5-4 and TRBJ2-7, the complete variable domain is ETGVTQSPTHLIKTRGQQVTLRCSSQSGHNTVSWYQQALGQGPQFIFQYYREEENGRGNFPPRFSGLQFPNYSSELNVNALELDDSALYLCASSYTDAYEQYFGPGTRLTVT.